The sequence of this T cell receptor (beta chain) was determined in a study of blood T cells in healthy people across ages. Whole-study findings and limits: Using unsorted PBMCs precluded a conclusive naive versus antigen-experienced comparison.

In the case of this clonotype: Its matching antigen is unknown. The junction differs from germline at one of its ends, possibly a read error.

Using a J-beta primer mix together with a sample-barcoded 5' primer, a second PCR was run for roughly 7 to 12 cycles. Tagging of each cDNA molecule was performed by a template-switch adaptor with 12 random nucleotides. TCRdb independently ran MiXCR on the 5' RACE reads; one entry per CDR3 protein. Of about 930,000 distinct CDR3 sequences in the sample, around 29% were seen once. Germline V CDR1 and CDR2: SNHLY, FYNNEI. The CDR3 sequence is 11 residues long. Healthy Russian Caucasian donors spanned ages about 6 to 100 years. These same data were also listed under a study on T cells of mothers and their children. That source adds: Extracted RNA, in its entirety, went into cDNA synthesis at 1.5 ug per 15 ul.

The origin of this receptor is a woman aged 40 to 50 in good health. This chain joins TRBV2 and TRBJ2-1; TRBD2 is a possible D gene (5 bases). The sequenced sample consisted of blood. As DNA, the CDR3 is TGTACCAGCAGGCGGGCCTATGAGCAGTTCTTC. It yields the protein CTSRRAYEQFF.